This TCR beta chain is drawn from a study of blood T cell repertoires in COVID-19. Study-wide background: Sites in the United States, Italy and Spain provided acute and convalescent COVID-19 samples. In each case, the material was cDNA or gDNA derived from T cells, B-cell-depleted T cells, or PBMCs.

Original processing notes: Reference gene primer amplification in the assay estimated nucleated cell counts. The method was immunoSEQ multiplex PCR; TCRdb's version includes in-frame clones alone and lacks a portion of them. For V, J and clone size, that table is used; D and trimming come from the DNA. This sample yields approximately 75,000 clones, of which roughly 88% are seen a single time; 20% to 25% belongs to the top ten. Germline V gives CDR1 LGHNA, CDR2 YSLEER. The CDR3 contains 16 residues. Unmatched junction bases numbered 6, after V lost 0 bases and J lost 8 bases. The chain has TRBV4-3 and TRBJ2-1, with 11 bases matching TRBD2. Sequenced sample: peripheral blood. The origin of this receptor is a woman aged 45-60 years with acute or convalescent COVID-19. CDR3 DNA sequence: TGCGCCAGCAGCCAAGAAGAAAGACTAGCGGGATATGAGCAGTTCTTC. Protein product: CASSQEERLAGYEQFF.